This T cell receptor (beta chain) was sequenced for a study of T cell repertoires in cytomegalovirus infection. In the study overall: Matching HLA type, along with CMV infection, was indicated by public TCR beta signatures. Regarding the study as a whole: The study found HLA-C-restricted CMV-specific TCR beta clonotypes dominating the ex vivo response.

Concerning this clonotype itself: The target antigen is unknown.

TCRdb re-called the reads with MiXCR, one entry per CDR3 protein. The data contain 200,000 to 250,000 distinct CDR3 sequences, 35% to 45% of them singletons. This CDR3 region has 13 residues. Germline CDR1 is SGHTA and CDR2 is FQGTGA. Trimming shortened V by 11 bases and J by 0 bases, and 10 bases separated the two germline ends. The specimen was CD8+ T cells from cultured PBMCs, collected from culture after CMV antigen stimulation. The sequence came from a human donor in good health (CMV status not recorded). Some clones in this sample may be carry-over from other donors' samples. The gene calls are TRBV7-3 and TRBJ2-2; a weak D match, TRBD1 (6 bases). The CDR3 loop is CASGTTNTGELFF. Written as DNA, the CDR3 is TGTGCCTCCGGGACAACGAACACCGGGGAGCTGTTTTTT.